Shown below are 18 T cell receptor beta chains from a single sample sequenced in a study of blood T cell repertoires in COVID-19. This table comes from immunoSEQ multiplex PCR, and its TCRdb copy is limited to in-frame clones, with some not included. This repertoire shows 230,000 or so clones, 70% to 85% found once; its top ten account for approximately 1.5%. Sequenced sample: peripheral blood. The receptors here all came from a woman in her thirties or forties who had recovered from COVID-19.

The chain employs TRBV29-1 and TRBJ2-1, with 8 bases aligning to TRBD2. V dropped 2 bases and J dropped 7; count of bases not matched to a gene: 7. This CDR3 spans 14 amino acids. Germline V CDR1 and CDR2: SQVTM, ANQGSEA. The CDR3 DNA reads TGCAGCGTTGAACCTCTAGCGGGTGGGAATGAGCAGTTCTTC. Translated: CSVEPLAGGNEQFF.

The J gene is TRBJ1-1, the V gene TRBV29-1; D call uncertain. The V end was cut by 0 bases, the J end by 1 base, with 6 bases between. The CDR3 has 13 residues. Germline V lookup: CDR1 SQVTM, CDR2 ANQGSEA. The CDR3 here is CSVEDARNTEAFF. The CDR3 nucleotides read TGCAGCGTTGAAGATGCGAGGAACACTGAAGCTTTCTTT.

This clone was recorded only once. The chain is built from TRBV1 and TRBJ2-3; TRBD2 was called by the table and not checked on the DNA. TRBV1 is reported as a pseudogene. The CDR3 is 19 amino acids. The CDR3 DNA follows: TGCACCAGCAGCCAAGATTGCGGTTGGATAGCGGGGGGCACAGATACGCAGTATTTT. Translated: CTSSQDCGWIAGGTDTQYF.

This chain links TRBV19 with TRBJ1-3; D might be TRBD1 (6 bases). The germline V gene encodes CDR1 LNHDA and CDR2 SQIVND (reference sequence). This CDR3 has 15 amino acids. The ends were cut back, 3 bases at V and 8 bases at J, with 17 bases in the middle. CDR3 protein: CASSMAGQISDTIYF. The DNA of the CDR3 is TGTGCCAGTAGTATGGCAGGACAGATATCTGACACCATATATTTT.

The chain links TRBV27 to TRBJ2-3, with unresolved D. Germline CDR1 reads MNHEY; CDR2 reads SMNVEV (reference sequence). The V end lost 6 bases, the J end lost 3 bases, and 10 bases lay between the germline ends. This CDR3 contains 13 residues. CDR3: CASRSFGTDTQYF. The CDR3 DNA reads as TGTGCCAGCAGATCCTTCGGGACAGATACGCAGTATTTT.

The chain couples TRBV19 to TRBJ2-2, with D maybe TRBD2 (6 bases). The germline V gene encodes CDR1 LNHDA and CDR2 SQIVND (reference sequence). V lost 4 bases and J lost 7, with 16 bases in between. This CDR3 has 15 amino acids. The chain's CDR3 is CASSKRRAVDGELFF. The CDR3 DNA reads TGTGCCAGTAGTAAGAGGAGGGCGGTGGACGGGGAGCTGTTTTTT.

The chain links TRBV2 to TRBJ1-6, with a weak D call TRBD1 (5 bases). The germline V gene encodes CDR1 SNHLY and CDR2 FYNNEI. CDR3 length: 11 residues. Trimming took off 4 bases at V and 17 bases at J, with 12 bases between the two ends. The CDR3 sequence: CASSGRGRFHF. The CDR3 DNA is TGTGCCAGCAGTGGGAGGGGACGGTTCCACTTT.

The CDR3 loop reads CASSPADAREQYF. The CDR3 nucleotides are TGTGCCAGCTCACCAGCTGATGCGCGGGAGCAGTACTTC. The chain is built from TRBV18 and TRBJ2-7, with D unclear. The germline V gene encodes CDR1 KGHSH and CDR2 LQKENI. Trimming pared 2 bases from V and 7 bases from J, leaving 12 bases between. The CDR3 is made up of 13 amino acids.

The CDR3 DNA sequence: TGTGCCAGCAGTGTCGGGACTAGCGGGGGTAACACAGATACGCAGTATTTT. It yields the protein CASSVGTSGGNTDTQYF. The V gene is TRBV6-4, the J gene TRBJ2-3, with 14 bases identical to TRBD2. Germline CDR1 reads MRHNA; CDR2 reads SNTAGT. This CDR3 is 17 amino acids long. Germline trimming cut 4 bases from V and 2 bases from J; bases unmatched to any gene: 5.

V and J are TRBV7-2 and TRBJ2-7; 11 bases are shared with TRBD2. Germline V gene data show CDR1 as SGHTA and CDR2 as FQGNSA. V shed 2 bases, J shed 5 bases, and the junction held 5 bases outside the gene matches. The CDR3 has 15 amino acids. DNA for the CDR3: TGTGCCAGCAGCTTAATGCCTAGCGGGGGGAACGAGCAGTACTTC. This gives the protein CASSLMPSGGNEQYF.

The chain couples TRBV30 to TRBJ2-1; 7 bases match TRBD2. In germline, CDR1 is GTSNPN, CDR2 SVGIG (reference sequence). With 3 bases clipped from V and 2 bases from J, the junction kept 4 bases outside the gene matches. The CDR3 covers 14 residues. The CDR3 DNA sequence: TGTGCCTGGAGAAGCGGGGCCACCTACAATGAGCAGTTCTTC. Its protein is CAWRSGATYNEQFF.

There are a few counts of this clone. V and J are TRBV6-5 and TRBJ2-5, with 8 nucleotides matching TRBD2. Germline CDR1 MNHEY, CDR2 SVGAGI. Trimming took 6 bases from V and 2 from J; bases not matched to a gene: 8. The CDR3 has 15 amino acids. The CDR3 here is CASRLTGGEQETQYF. The CDR3 DNA sequence: TGTGCCAGCAGGCTGACGGGGGGGGAACAAGAGACCCAGTACTTC.

This sequence joins TRBV3-1 (or the pseudogene TRBV3-2) and TRBJ2-2, with D perhaps matching TRBD2 (7 bases). V lost 4 bases to trimming and J lost 5 bases, with 14 bases between them. This CDR3 has 15 residues. Germline V lookup: CDR1 LGHDT, CDR2 YNNKEL (reference sequence). The CDR3 loop is CASSRGGSRTGELFF. CDR3 sequence (DNA): TGTGCCAGCAGCCGGGGGGGCTCGCGAACCGGGGAGCTGTTTTTT.

The DNA for the CDR3 is TGTGCCAGCAGCTTAGCGGGAAGGACAGGAATTACCTACGAGCAGTACTTC. Translated: CASSLAGRTGITYEQYF. The chain is built from TRBV7-8 and TRBJ2-7, with TRBD1 matching 7 bases. This CDR3 has 17 residues. Germline V gene data show CDR1 as SGHVS and CDR2 as FQNEAQ. The junction had 10 bases not matched to a gene; V was cut back by 0 bases and J by 2 bases.

The gene calls are TRBV28 and TRBJ2-7; tentatively, D is TRBD1 (6 bases). Looked up from germline, CDR1 is MDHEN and CDR2 is SYDVKM. With 2 bases removed from V and 1 base from J, the gap between germline ends came to 12 bases. CDR3 size: 15 residues. CDR3 sequence reads: CASSLKGEVSYEQYF. The CDR3 DNA is TGTGCCAGCAGTTTAAAGGGGGAAGTGTCCTACGAGCAGTACTTC.

CDR3 sequence reads: CASTLSGVGTQYF. The CDR3 DNA follows: TGCGCCAGCACCCTTAGCGGGGTCGGGACCCAGTACTTC. V and J are TRBV5-1 and TRBJ2-5, with 8 bases fitting TRBD2. The CDR3 is 13 residues long. After removal of 6 bases from V and 7 bases from J, the junction contained 8 bases not matched to a gene. Germline lookup yields CDR1 SGHRS and CDR2 YFSETQ. Combining the CDR3 with reference TRBV5-1 and TRBJ2-5 gives the whole variable domain KAGVTQTPRYLIKTRGQQVTLSCSPISGHRSVSWYQQTPGQGLQFLFEYFSETQRNKGNFPGRFSGRQFSNSRSEMNVSTLELGDSALYLCASTLSGVGTQYFGPGTRLLVL.

V and J are TRBV3-1 (or the pseudogene TRBV3-2) and TRBJ2-2; 10 nucleotides agree with TRBD2. CDR1 and CDR2 from the germline V gene are LGHDT and YNNKEL (reference sequence). The CDR3 contains 15 residues. V was pared by 1 base and J by 6 bases, with 2 bases of the junction left unmatched. The CDR3 here is CASSQGLAGAGELFF. In DNA, the CDR3 is TGTGCCAGCAGCCAAGGGCTAGCGGGGGCCGGGGAGCTGTTTTTT.

This chain uses TRBV15 with TRBJ1-3; 8 bases line up with TRBD1. The CDR3 spans 15 residues. CDR1 LNHNV and CDR2 YYDKDF come from the germline V gene (reference sequence). V lost 0 bases, J lost 4 bases, and 2 bases stayed unmatched. CDR3 nucleotide sequence: TGTGCCACCAGCAGAGACAGGGGGCCAGGAAACACCATATATTTT. Its protein product is CATSRDRGPGNTIYF.